Listed here are 17 T cell receptor beta chains from one sample, sequenced in a study of Graves' ophthalmopathy and Graves' hyperthyroidism. Using RNA transcripts, the TCR beta CDR3 regions were amplified. Amplification began with first-round RT-PCR using HTBI primers, then second-round multiplex PCR was performed. In TCRdb, the multiplex PCR reads were re-called with MiXCR into one record per CDR3 protein. Of hundreds of thousands of distinct CDR3 sequences in the sample, under 25% were seen once. Sequenced sample: peripheral blood. These receptors were obtained from a woman aged 18-35 years with stable Graves' hyperthyroidism.

The chain recombines TRBV12-3 or TRBV12-4 with TRBJ2-7; D is undetermined. The CDR3 covers 12 residues. Trimming cost V 2 bases and J 4 bases, with 6 bases left between them. CDR3 protein: CASSLRQYEQYF. The CDR3 DNA is TGTGCCAGCAGTTTACGGCAGTACGAGCAGTACTTC.

In its sample, this clonotype was seen many times. The chain has TRBV7-2 and TRBJ2-7; D possibly corresponds to TRBD1 (5 bases). V lost 5 bases and J 2 bases, leaving 19 bases between the germline ends. Germline V gives CDR1 SGHTA, CDR2 FQGNSA. This CDR3 is 16 amino acids long. The CDR3 protein is CASSRQWSSTPYEQYF. In DNA, the CDR3 is TGTGCCAGCAGCCGACAGTGGAGCAGCACTCCCTACGAGCAGTACTTC.

Only a few counts were recorded for this clonotype. The chain employs TRBV12-3 or TRBV12-4 and TRBJ1-5, with 8 bases lining up with TRBD1. The CDR3 is 17 residues long. J was trimmed by 9 bases and V by 1 base; bases with no gene match: 14. This CDR3 is CASSLVVRGPSRPPQHF. The CDR3 DNA follows: TGTGCCAGCAGTTTAGTGGTCAGGGGGCCTTCAAGACCGCCCCAGCATTTT.

V and J are TRBV3-1 and TRBJ2-7, with D perhaps TRBD2 (6 bases). Trimming removed 2 bases from V and 6 bases from J, with 20 bases in between. The CDR3 is 16 amino acids. Germline CDR1 and CDR2: LGHDT and YNNKEL (reference sequence). The chain's CDR3 is CASSQPYLGGSGEQYF. Written as DNA, the CDR3 is TGTGCCAGCAGCCAACCTTACTTGGGGGGATCTGGCGAGCAGTACTTC.

This clonotype was picked up many times. The V call is TRBV30, the J call TRBJ1-2; 11 nucleotides match TRBD1. V was clipped by 3 bases and J by 4 bases; unmatched bases: 10. Germline CDR1 and CDR2: GTSNPN and SVGIG (reference sequence). This CDR3 has 16 amino acids. Here the CDR3 DNA reads TGTGCCTGGAGGCTGGACAGGGGGCAGACCCGCTATGGCTACACCTTC. It is translated as CAWRLDRGQTRYGYTF.

This clonotype was recorded at least ten times. At one end the junction does not follow the germline gene, possibly because of a read error. The J gene is TRBJ2-7, the V gene TRBV6-2 or TRBV6-3; D unresolved. Germline CDR1 reads MNHEY; CDR2 reads SVGEGT. The CDR3 length is 11 residues. Here the CDR3 DNA reads TGTACCAGCAGTTACTCGAGGGAGCAGTACTTC. It translates to CTSSYSREQYF.

The V and J genes are TRBV2 and TRBJ1-2; no definite D call. The CDR3 has 11 amino acids. Germline lookup yields CDR1 SNHLY and CDR2 FYNNEI. V was clipped by 8 bases and J by 0 bases, with 4 bases between them. This chain's CDR3 is CASEPNYGYTF. For the CDR3, the DNA is TGTGCCAGCGAACCTAACTATGGCTACACCTTC.

This clonotype was counted once. The V and J genes are TRBV12-3 or TRBV12-4 and TRBJ2-2; 9 nucleotides match TRBD2. CDR3 length equals 15 residues. V was pared by 8 bases and J by 5 bases, with 9 bases of the junction left unmatched. The CDR3 loop reads CASSWLAGRTGELFF. The CDR3 coding sequence is TGTGCCAGCTCTTGGCTAGCGGGACGGACCGGGGAGCTGTTTTTT.

This clonotype has more than one count but fewer than ten. The chain couples TRBV19 to TRBJ2-2, with D unclear. In germline, CDR1 is LNHDA, CDR2 SQIVND (reference sequence). CDR3 length: 15 residues. Trimming removed 6 bases from V and 2 bases from J, with 13 bases in between. The DNA of the CDR3 is TGTGCCAGTAGCAGCCCGGGTCGAAACACCGGGGAGCTGTTTTTT. This codes for CASSSPGRNTGELFF. Full variable domain (remainder filled in from reference TRBV19 and TRBJ2-2): DGGITQSPKYLFRKEGQNVTLSCEQNLNHDAMYWYRQDPGQGLRLIYYSQIVNDFQKGDIAEGYSVSREKKESFPLTVTSAQKNPTAFYLCASSSPGRNTGELFFGEGSRLTVL.

This clonotype was seen at least ten times. The V and J genes are TRBV6-1 and TRBJ2-7, with D uncertain. The V gene's germline CDR1 is MNHNS and CDR2 SASEGT. The CDR3 covers 13 residues. Trimming stripped 1 base from V and 1 base from J, with 5 bases between. The CDR3 loop is CASSEGRSYEQYF. The CDR3 DNA reads TGTGCCAGCAGTGAAGGACGGTCCTACGAGCAGTACTTC.

This clonotype was counted at least ten times. The chain links TRBV9 to TRBJ1-1; no clear D gene. The ends were cut back, 0 bases at V and 3 bases at J, with 15 bases in the middle. This CDR3 contains 16 residues. Germline CDR1 is SGDLS and CDR2 is YYNGEE. This chain's CDR3 is CASSVGRSDPDTEAFF. CDR3 in DNA: TGTGCCAGCAGCGTAGGGAGGTCGGATCCCGACACTGAAGCTTTCTTT. Supplemented by reference TRBV9 and TRBJ1-1, the full variable domain reads DSGVTQTPKHLITATGQRVTLRCSPRSGDLSVYWYQQSLDQGLQFLIQYYNGEERAKGNILERFSAQQFPDLHSELNLSSLELGDSALYFCASSVGRSDPDTEAFFGQGTRLTVV.

This clonotype showed up many times. The V call is TRBV18, the J call TRBJ2-7, with D hard to call. The CDR3 is made up of 13 amino acids. Trimming took 2 bases from V and 2 from J, leaving 7 bases between them. Germline V gene data show CDR1 as KGHSH and CDR2 as LQKENI. In DNA, the CDR3 is TGTGCCAGCTCACCATTGGAGACCTACGAGCAGTACTTC. Translated: CASSPLETYEQYF.

This clonotype showed up many times. At one end, the junction sequence differs from germline, possibly due to a read error. V gene TRBV7-7 combines with J gene TRBJ1-1; the D gene is possibly TRBD1 (5 bases). CDR1 and CDR2 from the germline V gene are SSHAT and FNYEAQ (reference sequence). CDR3 length: 16 residues. The CDR3 DNA reads TGTGCTAGCAGCACACCCCCGACAGCTATGAACACTGAAGCTTTCTTT. Its protein product is CASSTPPTAMNTEAFF.

This clonotype has ten or more counts. The chain carries TRBV11-1 and TRBJ2-2; D is possibly TRBD2 (6 bases). V dropped 2 bases and J dropped 6 bases, with 19 bases sitting between them. The CDR3 contains 17 residues. From germline, CDR1 is SGHAT and CDR2 FQDESV (reference sequence). CDR3 coding DNA: TGTGCCAGCAGCTTAACGGTCACGGGAGCAGGGTCCGGGGAGCTGTTTTTT. Amino acids: CASSLTVTGAGSGELFF.

The rearrangement joins TRBV4-3 to TRBJ2-7; 9 bases align to TRBD2. The junction had 8 bases not matched to a gene; V was cut back by 4 bases and J by 4 bases. The CDR3 loop spans 15 amino acids. Germline lookup yields CDR1 LGHNA and CDR2 YSLEER. CDR3 DNA: TGCGCCAGCAGCCTATCTAGCGGGGATGCTTACGAGCAGTACTTC. This codes for CASSLSSGDAYEQYF.

Many counts were recorded for this clonotype. The chain carries TRBV12-3 or TRBV12-4 and TRBJ1-5; 7 bases fit TRBD1. V lost 2 bases, J lost 2 bases, and 3 bases stayed unmatched. This CDR3 comprises 15 residues. The CDR3 sequence is CASSLRGPGNQPQHF. The CDR3 DNA follows: TGTGCCAGCAGTTTAAGGGGGCCGGGCAATCAGCCCCAGCATTTT.

This clonotype was found many times. The rearrangement uses TRBV7-2 and TRBJ1-2; D remains unclear. Per the germline V gene, CDR1 is SGHTA and CDR2 is FQGNSA. V lost 6 bases, J lost 6 bases, and 17 bases lay in between. The CDR3 is 14 residues long. The CDR3 region is CASSYPPGKHGYTF. The DNA of the CDR3 is TGTGCCAGCAGTTACCCCCCGGGGAAGCATGGCTACACCTTC.